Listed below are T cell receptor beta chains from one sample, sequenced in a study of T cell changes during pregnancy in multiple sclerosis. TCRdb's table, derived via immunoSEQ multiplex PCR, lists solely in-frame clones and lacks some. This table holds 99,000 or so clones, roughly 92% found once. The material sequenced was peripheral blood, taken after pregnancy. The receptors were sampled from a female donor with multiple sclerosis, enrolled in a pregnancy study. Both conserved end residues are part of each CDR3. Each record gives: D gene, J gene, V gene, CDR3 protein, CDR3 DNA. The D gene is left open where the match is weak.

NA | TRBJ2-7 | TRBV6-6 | CASSYLGERASYEQYF | TGTGCCAGCAGCTACCTGGGGGAGCGGGCCTCCTACGAGCAGTACTTC
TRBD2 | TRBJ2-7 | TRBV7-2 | CASRTSGYEQYF | TGTGCCAGCAGGACTAGCGGTTACGAGCAGTACTTC
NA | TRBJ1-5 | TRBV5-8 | CASSSEGNQPQHF | TGTGCCAGCAGCTCGGAGGGGAATCAGCCCCAGCATTTT
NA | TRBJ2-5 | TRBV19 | CASSRRYQETQYF | TGTGCCAGTAGTAGGAGGTATCAAGAGACCCAGTACTTC
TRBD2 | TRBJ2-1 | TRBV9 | CASSGRTSGRQYNEQFF | TGTGCCAGCAGCGGGAGGACTAGCGGGAGGCAGTACAATGAGCAGTTCTTC
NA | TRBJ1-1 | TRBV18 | CASSGQSDGAEAFF | TGTGCCAGCTCAGGACAGTCCGACGGAGCTGAAGCTTTCTTT
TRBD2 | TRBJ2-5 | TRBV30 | CAWSILAGPPGETQYF | TGTGCCTGGAGTATTCTAGCGGGACCCCCCGGGGAGACCCAGTACTTC
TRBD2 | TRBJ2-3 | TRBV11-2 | CASSSGWGGEENTQYF | TGTGCCAGCAGCTCTGGATGGGGGGGTGAGGAGAATACGCAGTATTTT
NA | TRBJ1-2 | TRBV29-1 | CSVERDSGYGYTF | TGCAGCGTTGAGAGGGATTCTGGCTATGGCTACACCTTC
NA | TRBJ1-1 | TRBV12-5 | CASGLVTFGEVNTEAFF | TGTGCTAGTGGTTTGGTAACATTCGGGGAGGTGAACACTGAAGCTTTCTTT
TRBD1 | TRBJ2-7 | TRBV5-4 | CASSLLGTGAYEQYF | TGTGCCAGCAGCTTACTGGGGACAGGCGCCTACGAGCAGTACTTC
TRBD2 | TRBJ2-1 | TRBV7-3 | CASSLKGLASNNEQFF | TGTGCCAGCAGCTTAAAGGGACTAGCCTCCAACAATGAGCAGTTCTTC
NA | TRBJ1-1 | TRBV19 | CASSAGTMNTEAFF | TGTGCCAGTAGTGCCGGGACAATGAACACTGAAGCTTTCTTT
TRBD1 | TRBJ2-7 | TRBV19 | CASSPQGLYEQYF | TGTGCCAGTAGTCCACAGGGGCTGTACGAGCAGTACTTC
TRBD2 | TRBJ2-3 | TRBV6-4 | CASSDSGLAGIGDTQYF | TGTGCCAGCAGTGACTCGGGACTAGCGGGAATAGGAGATACGCAGTATTTT
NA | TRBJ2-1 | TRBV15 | CATSGGNEVKQFF | TGTGCCACCAGCGGAGGAAATGAGGTTAAGCAGTTCTTC
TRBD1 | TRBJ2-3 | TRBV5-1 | CASSLARGQSSTDTQYF | TGCGCCAGCAGCTTGGCCCGGGGACAGTCTAGCACAGATACGCAGTATTTT
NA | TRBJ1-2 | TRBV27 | CASSLTGGNYGYTF | TGTGCCAGCAGTTTAACAGGAGGGAACTATGGCTACACCTTC
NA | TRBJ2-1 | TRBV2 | CASLTGYNEQFF | TGTGCCAGTTTAACAGGGTACAATGAGCAGTTCTTC
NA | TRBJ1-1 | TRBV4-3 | CASSQHNRATEAFF | TGCGCCAGCAGCCAACATAACAGGGCCACTGAAGCTTTCTTT
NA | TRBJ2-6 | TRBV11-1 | CASSSGKGAGANVLTF | TGTGCCAGCAGCTCGGGGAAGGGGGCTGGGGCCAACGTCCTGACTTTC
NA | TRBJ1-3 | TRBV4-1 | CASSPHGNTIYF | TGCGCCAGCAGCCCACACGGAAACACCATATATTTT
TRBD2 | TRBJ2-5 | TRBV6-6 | CASSYRGLAPGETQYF | TGTGCCAGCAGTTACCGGGGACTAGCCCCGGGGGAGACCCAGTACTTC